This is a list of T cell receptor beta chains from one sample in a study of OX40 agonist ivuxolimab in advanced cancers. Here immunoSEQ multiplex PCR was the method, and the copy in TCRdb shows in-frame clones only, minus some. The sample consists of roughly 50,000 clones, around 84% of them appearing once. Sequencing used CD4+ or CD8+ T cells sorted from blood, obtained in a trial of the OX40 agonist ivuxolimab. The receptors were gathered from an adult with an advanced solid tumor such as melanoma, head and neck, liver or kidney cancer. Each CDR3 is given with its conserved first and last residue.

CDR3aa: CASSATSGVGNTEAFF
j_gene: TRBJ1-1
v_gene: TRBV9

CDR3aa: CASSPTGFGAFF
j_gene: TRBJ1-1
v_gene: TRBV19

CDR3aa: CASSPPGGEGNTDTQYF
j_gene: TRBJ2-3
v_gene: TRBV11-2

CDR3aa: CASSEAGHVYGYTF
j_gene: TRBJ1-2
v_gene: TRBV10-2

CDR3aa: CASSLGRAAEQYF
j_gene: TRBJ2-7
v_gene: TRBV11-3

CDR3aa: CASSLTLSGNTIYF
j_gene: TRBJ1-3
v_gene: TRBV9

CDR3aa: CASSKGTGPQPQHF
j_gene: TRBJ1-5
v_gene: TRBV19

CDR3aa: CASSQIGGELFF
j_gene: TRBJ1-4
v_gene: TRBV18

CDR3aa: CASSRGAEYGYTF
j_gene: TRBJ1-2
v_gene: TRBV6-5

CDR3aa: CASSPLFWDSNQPQHF
j_gene: TRBJ1-5
v_gene: TRBV7-3

CDR3aa: CASRRGTTGELFF
j_gene: TRBJ2-2
v_gene: TRBV2

CDR3aa: CASSLTLGGADTQYF
j_gene: TRBJ2-3
v_gene: TRBV5-1

CDR3aa: CASSYAGQPVLHF
j_gene: TRBJ1-6
v_gene: TRBV6-5

CDR3aa: CASSIGGADTQYF
j_gene: TRBJ2-3
v_gene: TRBV19

CDR3aa: CATSPRQSTDTQYF
j_gene: TRBJ2-3
v_gene: TRBV15

CDR3aa: CASSSPGLEYYEQYF
j_gene: TRBJ2-7
v_gene: TRBV5-6

CDR3aa: CASSLGGPNEKLFF
j_gene: TRBJ1-4
v_gene: TRBV5-1

CDR3aa: CASSRVPGQGNTEAFF
j_gene: TRBJ1-1
v_gene: TRBV5-1

CDR3aa: CASSPTYLGQGRRETQYF
j_gene: TRBJ2-5
v_gene: TRBV14

CDR3aa: CASSVQGWGYTF
j_gene: TRBJ1-2
v_gene: TRBV9

CDR3aa: CASSPDSDSPLHF
j_gene: TRBJ1-6
v_gene: TRBV5-1

CDR3aa: CSLVDPRDRRSDTQYF
j_gene: TRBJ2-3
v_gene: TRBV29-1

CDR3aa: CATSRGGGDYEQYF
j_gene: TRBJ2-7
v_gene: TRBV15

CDR3aa: CASGLVGGGPLYNEQFF
j_gene: TRBJ2-1
v_gene: TRBV12-5

CDR3aa: CASSYSRRNEKLFF
j_gene: TRBJ1-4
v_gene: TRBV6-5